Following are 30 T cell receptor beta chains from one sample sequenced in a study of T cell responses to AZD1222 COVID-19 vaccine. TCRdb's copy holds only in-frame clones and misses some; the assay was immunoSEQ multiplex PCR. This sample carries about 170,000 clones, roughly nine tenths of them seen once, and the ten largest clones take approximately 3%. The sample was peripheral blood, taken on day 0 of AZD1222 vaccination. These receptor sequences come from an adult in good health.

The chain's CDR3 is CASSFGTGFSYEQYF. The CDR3 DNA reads as TGTGCCAGCAGCTTCGGGACCGGGTTTTCCTACGAGCAGTACTTC. The chain employs TRBV5-6 and TRBJ2-7, with D perhaps TRBD1 or TRBD2 (5 bases each). The CDR3 length is 15 residues. Trimming took off 2 bases at V and 1 base at J, with 13 bases between the two ends. CDR1 is SGHDT, CDR2 YYEEEE, per germline.

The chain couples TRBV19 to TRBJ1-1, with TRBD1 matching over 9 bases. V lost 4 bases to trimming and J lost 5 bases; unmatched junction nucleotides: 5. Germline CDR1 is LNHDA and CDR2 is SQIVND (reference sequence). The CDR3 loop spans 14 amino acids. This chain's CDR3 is CASSTGQGWTEAFF. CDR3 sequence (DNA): TGTGCCAGTAGTACCGGACAGGGGTGGACTGAAGCTTTCTTT. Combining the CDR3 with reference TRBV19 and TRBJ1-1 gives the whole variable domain DGGITQSPKYLFRKEGQNVTLSCEQNLNHDAMYWYRQDPGQGLRLIYYSQIVNDFQKGDIAEGYSVSREKKESFPLTVTSAQKNPTAFYLCASSTGQGWTEAFFGQGTRLTVV.

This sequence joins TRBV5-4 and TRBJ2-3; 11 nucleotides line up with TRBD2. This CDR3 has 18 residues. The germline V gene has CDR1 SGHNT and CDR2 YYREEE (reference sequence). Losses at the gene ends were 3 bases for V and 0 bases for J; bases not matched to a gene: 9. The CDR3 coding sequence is TGTGCCAGCAGCTCGGGGACTAGCGGAGGCCTTAGCACAGATACGCAGTATTTT. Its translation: CASSSGTSGGLSTDTQYF.

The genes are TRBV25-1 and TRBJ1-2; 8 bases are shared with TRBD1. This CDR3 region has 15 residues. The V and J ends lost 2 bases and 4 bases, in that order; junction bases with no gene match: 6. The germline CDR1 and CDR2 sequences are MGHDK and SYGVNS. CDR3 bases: TGTGCCAGCAGTGAAGAGACAGGGGTAGGCTATGGCTACACCTTC. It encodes CASSEETGVGYGYTF.

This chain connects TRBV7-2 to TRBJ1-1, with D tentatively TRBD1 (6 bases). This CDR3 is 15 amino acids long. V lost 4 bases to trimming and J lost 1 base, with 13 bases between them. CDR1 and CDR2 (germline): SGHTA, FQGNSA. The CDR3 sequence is CASSSGQLANTEAFF. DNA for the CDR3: TGTGCCAGCAGCTCAGGACAGCTAGCGAACACTGAAGCTTTCTTT.

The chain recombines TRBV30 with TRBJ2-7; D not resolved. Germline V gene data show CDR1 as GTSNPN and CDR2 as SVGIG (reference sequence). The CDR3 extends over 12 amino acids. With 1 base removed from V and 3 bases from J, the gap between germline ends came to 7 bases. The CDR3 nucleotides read TGTGCCTGGAGTGCTTTCGGCTACGAGCAGTACTTC. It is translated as CAWSAFGYEQYF.

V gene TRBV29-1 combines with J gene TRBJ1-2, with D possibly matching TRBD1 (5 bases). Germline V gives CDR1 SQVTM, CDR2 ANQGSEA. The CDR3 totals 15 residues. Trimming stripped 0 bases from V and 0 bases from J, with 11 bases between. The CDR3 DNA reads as TGCAGCGTTGAAGATCGACAGAATACTAACTATGGCTACACCTTC. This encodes CSVEDRQNTNYGYTF.

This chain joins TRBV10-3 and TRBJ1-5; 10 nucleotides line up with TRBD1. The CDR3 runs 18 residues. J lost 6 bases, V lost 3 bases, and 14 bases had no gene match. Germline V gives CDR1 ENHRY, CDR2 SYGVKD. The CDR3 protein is CAISERGGQGVEGQPQHF. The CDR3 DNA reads TGTGCCATCAGTGAAAGGGGAGGACAGGGGGTGGAGGGTCAGCCCCAGCATTTT.

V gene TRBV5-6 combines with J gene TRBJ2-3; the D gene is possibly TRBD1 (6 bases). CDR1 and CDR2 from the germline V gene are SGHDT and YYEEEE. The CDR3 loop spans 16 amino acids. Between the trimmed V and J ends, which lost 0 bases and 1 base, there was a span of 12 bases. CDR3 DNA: TGTGCCAGCAGCTTGGAGGCTAACAGGGGCACAGATACGCAGTATTTT. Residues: CASSLEANRGTDTQYF.

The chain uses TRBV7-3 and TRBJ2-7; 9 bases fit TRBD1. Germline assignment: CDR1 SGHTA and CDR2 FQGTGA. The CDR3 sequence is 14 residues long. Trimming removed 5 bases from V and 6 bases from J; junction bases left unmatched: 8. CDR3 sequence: CASSTGQGFGEQYF. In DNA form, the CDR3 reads TGTGCCAGCAGCACAGGACAGGGGTTCGGCGAGCAGTACTTC. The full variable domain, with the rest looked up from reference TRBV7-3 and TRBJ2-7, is GAGVSQTPSNKVTEKGKYVELRCDPISGHTALYWYRQSLGQGPEFLIYFQGTGAADDSGLPNDRFFAVRPEGSVSTLKIQRTERGDSAVYLCASSTGQGFGEQYFGPGTRLTVT.

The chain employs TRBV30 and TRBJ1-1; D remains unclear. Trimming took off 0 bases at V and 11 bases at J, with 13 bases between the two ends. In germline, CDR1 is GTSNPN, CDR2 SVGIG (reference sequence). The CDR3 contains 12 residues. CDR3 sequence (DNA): TGTGCCTGGAGTGTAGGGCCGAGTGTGGCTTTCTTT. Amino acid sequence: CAWSVGPSVAFF.

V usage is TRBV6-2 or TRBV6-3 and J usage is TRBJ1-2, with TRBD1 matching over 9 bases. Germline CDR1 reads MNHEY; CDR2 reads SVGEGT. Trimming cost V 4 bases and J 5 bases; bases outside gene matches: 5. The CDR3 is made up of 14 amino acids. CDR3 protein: CASSSRDREYGYTF. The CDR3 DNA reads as TGTGCCAGCAGTTCCCGGGACAGGGAATATGGCTACACCTTC.

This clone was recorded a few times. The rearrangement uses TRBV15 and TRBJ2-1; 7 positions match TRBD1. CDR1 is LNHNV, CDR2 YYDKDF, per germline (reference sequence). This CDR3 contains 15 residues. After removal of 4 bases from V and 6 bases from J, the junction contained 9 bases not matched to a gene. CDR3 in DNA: TGTGCCACCAGCATACTCCCGGGACAGAGCAATGAGCAGTTCTTC. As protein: CATSILPGQSNEQFF.

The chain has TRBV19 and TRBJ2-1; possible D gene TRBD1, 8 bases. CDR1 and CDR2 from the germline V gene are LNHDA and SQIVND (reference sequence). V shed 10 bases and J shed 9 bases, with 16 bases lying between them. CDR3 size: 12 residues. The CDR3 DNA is TGTGCCACCCACAGGGGGGGAAGTGAGCAGTTCTTC. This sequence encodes CATHRGGSEQFF.

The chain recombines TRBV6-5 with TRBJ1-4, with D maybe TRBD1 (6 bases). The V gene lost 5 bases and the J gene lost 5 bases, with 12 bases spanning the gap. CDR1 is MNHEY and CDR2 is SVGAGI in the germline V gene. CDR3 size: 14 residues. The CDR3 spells CASSRGARNEKLFF. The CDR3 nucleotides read TGTGCCAGCAGTCGGGGGGCACGGAATGAAAAACTGTTTTTT.

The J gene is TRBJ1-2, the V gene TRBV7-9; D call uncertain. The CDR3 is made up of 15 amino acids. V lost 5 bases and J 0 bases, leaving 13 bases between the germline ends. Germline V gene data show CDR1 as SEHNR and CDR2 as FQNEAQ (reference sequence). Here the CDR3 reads CASSVGSTTNYGYTF. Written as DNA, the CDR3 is TGTGCCAGCAGCGTCGGGTCGACTACTAACTATGGCTACACCTTC. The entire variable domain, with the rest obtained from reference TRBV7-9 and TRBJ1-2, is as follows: DTGVSQNPRHKITKRGQNVTFRCDPISEHNRLYWYRQTLGQGPEFLTYFQNEAQLEKSRLLSDRFSAERPKGSFSTLEIQRTEQGDSAMYLCASSVGSTTNYGYTFGSGTRLTVV.

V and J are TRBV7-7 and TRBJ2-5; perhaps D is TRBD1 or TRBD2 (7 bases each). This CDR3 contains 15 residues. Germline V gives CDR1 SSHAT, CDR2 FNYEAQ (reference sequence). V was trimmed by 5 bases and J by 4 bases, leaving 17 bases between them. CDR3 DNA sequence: TGTGCCAGCAGCCCCACGACAGGGAGGGGAGAGACCCAGTACTTC. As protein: CASSPTTGRGETQYF.

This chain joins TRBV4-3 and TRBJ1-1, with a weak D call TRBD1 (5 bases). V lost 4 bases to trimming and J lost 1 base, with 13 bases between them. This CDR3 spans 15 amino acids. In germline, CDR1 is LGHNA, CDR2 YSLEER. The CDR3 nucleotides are TGCGCCAGCAGCCCAGTTGCGGGGCGGAACACTGAAGCTTTCTTT. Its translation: CASSPVAGRNTEAFF.

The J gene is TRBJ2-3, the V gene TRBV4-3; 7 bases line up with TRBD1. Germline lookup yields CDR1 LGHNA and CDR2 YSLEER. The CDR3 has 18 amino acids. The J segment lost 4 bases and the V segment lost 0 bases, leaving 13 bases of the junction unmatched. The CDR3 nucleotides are TGCGCCAGCAGCCAAGATTTACTAAGCAGAACAGGGGCAGATACGCAGTATTTT. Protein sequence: CASSQDLLSRTGADTQYF.

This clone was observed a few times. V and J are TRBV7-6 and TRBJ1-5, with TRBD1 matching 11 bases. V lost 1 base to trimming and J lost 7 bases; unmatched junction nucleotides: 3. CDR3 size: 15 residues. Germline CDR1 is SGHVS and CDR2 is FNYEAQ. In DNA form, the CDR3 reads TGTGCCAGCAGCTTAGGGACAGGGGGCGGACAGCCCCAGCATTTT. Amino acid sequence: CASSLGTGGGQPQHF. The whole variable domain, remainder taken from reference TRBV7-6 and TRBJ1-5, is GAGVSQSPRYKVTKRGQDVALRCDPISGHVSLYWYRQALGQGPEFLTYFNYEAQQDKSGLPNDRFSAERPEGSISTLTIQRTEQRDSAMYRCASSLGTGGGQPQHFGDGTRLSIL.

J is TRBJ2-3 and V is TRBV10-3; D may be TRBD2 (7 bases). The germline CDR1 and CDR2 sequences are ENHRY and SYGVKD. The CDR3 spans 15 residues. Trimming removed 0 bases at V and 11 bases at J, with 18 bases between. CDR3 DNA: TGTGCCATCAGTGAGTCTCACGGCGGGGGCCATAGGCAGTATTTT. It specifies CAISESHGGGHRQYF.

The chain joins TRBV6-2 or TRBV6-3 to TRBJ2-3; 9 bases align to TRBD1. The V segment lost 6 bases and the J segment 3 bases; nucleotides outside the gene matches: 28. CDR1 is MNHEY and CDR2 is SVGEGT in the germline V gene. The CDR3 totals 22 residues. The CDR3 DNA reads TGTGCCAGCAGCCCGGGACAGGGAGTTTGGGGACCCTCCCTACTGGGGACAGATACGCAGTATTTT. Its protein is CASSPGQGVWGPSLLGTDTQYF.

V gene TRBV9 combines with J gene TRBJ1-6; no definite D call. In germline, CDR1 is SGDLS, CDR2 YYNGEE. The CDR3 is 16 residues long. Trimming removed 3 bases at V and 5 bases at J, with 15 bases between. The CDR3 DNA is TGTGCCAGCAGCGCTAGGGAAATCCGCAATAATTCACCCCTCCACTTT. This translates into CASSAREIRNNSPLHF.

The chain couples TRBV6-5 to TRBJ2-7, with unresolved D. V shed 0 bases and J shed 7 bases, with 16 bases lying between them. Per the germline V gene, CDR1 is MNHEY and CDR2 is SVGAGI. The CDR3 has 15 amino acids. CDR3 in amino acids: CASSYSKQAPAEQYF. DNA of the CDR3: TGTGCCAGCAGTTACTCGAAGCAGGCCCCGGCTGAGCAGTACTTC.

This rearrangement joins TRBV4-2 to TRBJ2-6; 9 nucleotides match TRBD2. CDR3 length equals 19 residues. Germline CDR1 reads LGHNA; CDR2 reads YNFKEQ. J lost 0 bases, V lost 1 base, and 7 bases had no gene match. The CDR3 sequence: CASSQVRGTSLSGANVLTF. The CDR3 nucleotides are TGTGCCAGCAGCCAAGTTCGGGGGACTAGCCTCTCTGGGGCCAACGTCCTGACTTTC.

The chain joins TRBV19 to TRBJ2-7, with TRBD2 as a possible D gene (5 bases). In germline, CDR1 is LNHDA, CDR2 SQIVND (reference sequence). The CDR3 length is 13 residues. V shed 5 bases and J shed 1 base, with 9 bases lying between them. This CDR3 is CASSRSGSYEQYF. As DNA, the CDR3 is TGTGCCAGTAGTCGAAGCGGTTCCTACGAGCAGTACTTC.

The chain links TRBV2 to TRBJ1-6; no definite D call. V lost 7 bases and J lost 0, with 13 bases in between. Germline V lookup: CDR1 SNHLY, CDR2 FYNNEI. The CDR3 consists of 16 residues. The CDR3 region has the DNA TGTGCCAGCACCCCGACGGGGAGCTCCTATAATTCACCCCTCCACTTT. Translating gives CASTPTGSSYNSPLHF.

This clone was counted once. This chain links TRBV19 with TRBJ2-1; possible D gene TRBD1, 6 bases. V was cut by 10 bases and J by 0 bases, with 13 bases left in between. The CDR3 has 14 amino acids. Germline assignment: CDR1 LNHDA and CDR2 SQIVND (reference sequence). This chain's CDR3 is CATQGLPSYNEQFF. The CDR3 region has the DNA TGTGCCACTCAGGGGCTACCCTCCTACAATGAGCAGTTCTTC.

The CDR3 coding sequence is TGTGCCAGCAGCTTGGCCCCGGAAAGTGGAAACACCATATATTTT. Translated: CASSLAPESGNTIYF. The rearrangement links TRBV5-6 to TRBJ1-3; D remains unclear. Germline V gene lookup returns CDR1 SGHDT and CDR2 YYEEEE. CDR3 length: 15 residues. Trimming took 0 bases from V and 3 from J, leaving 10 bases between them.

CDR3 DNA: TGTGCCAGCAGCTCAGGGTACGGGGGCGAGACCGTTAACTATGGCTACACCTTC. Protein product: CASSSGYGGETVNYGYTF. The chain combines TRBV7-9 with TRBJ1-2, with D tentatively TRBD1 (6 bases). The germline V gene encodes CDR1 SEHNR and CDR2 FQNEAQ (reference sequence). Trimming pared 4 bases from V and 1 base from J, leaving 22 bases between. CDR3 length equals 18 residues.